This paragraph covers one T cell receptor beta chain sequence. Its antigen is undetermined. Carried by the TCR beta cDNA libraries were unique molecular identifiers. TCRdb used MiXCR to reprocess the PCR reads, holding one entry per CDR3 protein. The data hold 350,000 to 500,000 distinct CDR3 sequences, with more than 30% observed a single time. The CDR3 runs 14 residues. The junction had 4 bases not matched to a gene; V was cut back by 4 bases and J by 2 bases. Germline V gene sequence: CDR1 MDHEN, CDR2 SYDVKM. The data originate from a study of post-analysis software for immune sequencing data. Study conclusions and caveats: Roughly five TRBV segments were significantly more frequent in patients than in controls. TRBV5-6, TRBV5-1 and TRBV20-1 were among these segments. Normalized Chao1 diversity was significantly reduced in patients versus controls.

Sequencing input: blood. V gene TRBV28 combines with J gene TRBJ2-7; 8 bases are a match to TRBD1. The sequence came from a girl aged 2 to 9 with multiple sclerosis. This chain's CDR3 is CASSSGTGPYEQYF. The CDR3 nucleotides are TGTGCCAGCAGTTCCGGGACAGGCCCCTACGAGCAGTACTTC.